The clone carrying this T cell receptor (beta chain) has at least ten counts. Its specificity is not known. With a J-beta primer mix and a sample-barcoded 5' primer, a second PCR ran about 7 to 12 cycles. Each CDR3 protein gets one entry after TCRdb re-called the 5' RACE reads with MiXCR. The table shows 650,000 to 1,000,000 distinct CDR3 sequences, with about 34% occurring only once. These data come from a study of blood T cells in healthy people across ages. General observations from the study: Roughly linear declines in TCR beta diversity per million T cells occurred with age. It was the long-lived donors that had more naive CD4+ cells and higher diversity than aged donors. Unknown donor CMV status possibly confounded expanded clonotype changes.

This CDR3 is 16 amino acids long. The V gene's germline CDR1 is SGHTA and CDR2 FQGNSA. Trimming at V came to 5 bases and at J to 0 bases, leaving 6 bases not matched to a gene. The sequencing input was blood. The sequence came from a man aged 18 to 30 in good health. The chain employs TRBV7-2 and TRBJ2-3, with 9 bases identical to TRBD1. CDR3 protein: CASSPRGQGSTDTQYF. The CDR3 bases are TGTGCCAGCAGCCCGAGGGGACAGGGAAGCACAGATACGCAGTATTTT.